These T cell receptor beta chains were read from a single sample in a study of T cells in Graves' hyperthyroidism and ophthalmopathy. TCRdb itself ran the multiplex PCR reads through MiXCR, one entry per CDR3 protein. The sample contains more than 300,000 distinct CDR3 sequences, about 14% of which appear only once. The source material was blood. The receptors were sampled from a woman under 40 with Graves' hyperthyroidism. The CDR3 runs from the conserved cysteine through the conserved F or W. The order of the fields is clone size, V gene, J gene, D gene, CDR3 protein, CDR3 DNA. A D gene is named only where the DNA matches it firmly. Clone size is given for some rows only: seen once, a few or many times, or a class if the clone is expanded.

many,TRBV11-2,TRBJ2-1,.,CASSFVGESYNEQFF,TGTGCCAGCAGCTTTGTGGGAGAGTCCTACAATGAGCAGTTCTTC
few,TRBV11-2,TRBJ2-7,TRBD1,CASSLDHQGATYEQYF,TGTGCCAGCAGCTTAGATCACCAGGGGGCTACCTACGAGCAGTACTTC
.,TRBV28,TRBJ1-2,TRBD1,CASSLMSGQGWGYTF,TGTGCCAGCAGTTTAATGTCGGGACAGGGGTGGGGCTACACCTTC
many,TRBV20-1,TRBJ2-3,TRBD2,CSAPSGRGTDTQYF,TGCAGTGCTCCTAGCGGGAGAGGCACAGATACGCAGTATTTT
.,TRBV18,TRBJ1-5,.,CASSQDSYQPQHF,TGTGCCAGCTCACAGGACAGCTATCAGCCCCAGCATTTT
many,TRBV7-2,TRBJ2-3,TRBD2,CASSLVFRLADFTDTQYF,TGTGCCAGCAGCTTAGTATTTCGCCTAGCGGACTTCACAGATACGCAGTATTTT
.,TRBV3-1,TRBJ1-3,.,CASSQVARRSSGNTIYF,TGTGCCAGCAGCCAAGTGGCAAGAAGAAGCTCTGGAAACACCATATATTTT
many,TRBV7-2,TRBJ2-7,.,CASSPLGEGPYEQYF,TGTGCCAGCAGCCCCCTGGGGGAAGGTCCCTACGAGCAGTACTTC
.,TRBV7-2,TRBJ2-1,.,CASSPPGRNDEQFF,TGTGCCAGCAGCCCTCCGGGGCGGAACGATGAGCAGTTCTTC
many,TRBV11-2,TRBJ1-6,.,CASSSSSPLHF,TGTGCCAGCAGCAGCAGTTCACCCCTCCACTTT
.,TRBV6-1,TRBJ2-2,.,CASSDRLTGELFF,TGTGCCAGCAGTGACAGACTCACCGGGGAGCTGTTTTTT